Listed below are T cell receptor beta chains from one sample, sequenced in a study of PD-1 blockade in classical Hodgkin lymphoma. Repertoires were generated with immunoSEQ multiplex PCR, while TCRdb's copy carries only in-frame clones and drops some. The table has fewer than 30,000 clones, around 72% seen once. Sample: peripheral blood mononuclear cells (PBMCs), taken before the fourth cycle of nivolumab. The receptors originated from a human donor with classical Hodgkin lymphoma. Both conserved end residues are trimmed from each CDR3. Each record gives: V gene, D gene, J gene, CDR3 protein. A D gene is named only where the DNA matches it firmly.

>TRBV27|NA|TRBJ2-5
ASSRRHQETQY
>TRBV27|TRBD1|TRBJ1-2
ASSGTGGANYGYT
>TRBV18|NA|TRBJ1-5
ASSPTGGNQPQH
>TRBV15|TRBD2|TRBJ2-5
ATSTPGTSGRRAQY
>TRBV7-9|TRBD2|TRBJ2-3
ATAFSGGDTQY
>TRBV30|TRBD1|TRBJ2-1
AWRGDSHNEQF
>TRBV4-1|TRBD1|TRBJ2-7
ASSQAQGDSYEQY
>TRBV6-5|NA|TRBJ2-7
ASSYSALSRTYEQY
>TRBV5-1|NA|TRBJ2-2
ASSPSTMNTGELF
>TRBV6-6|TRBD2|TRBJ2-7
ASCPGRAHSSYEQY
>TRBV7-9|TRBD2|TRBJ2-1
ASRLDGTTHNEQF
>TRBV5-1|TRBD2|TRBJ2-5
ASSPGSGGILRETQY
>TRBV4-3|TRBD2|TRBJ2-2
ASSQDLGLAGSNTGELF
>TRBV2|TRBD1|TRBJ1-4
ASRIGTGNEKLF
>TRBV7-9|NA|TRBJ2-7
ASSLSFYEQY
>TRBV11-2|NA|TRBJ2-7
ASSFSSEQY
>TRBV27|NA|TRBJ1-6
ASGGLPDSYNSPLH
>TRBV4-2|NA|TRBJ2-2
ASSQVDANTGELF
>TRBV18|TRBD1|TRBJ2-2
ASSPYRGPNTGELF
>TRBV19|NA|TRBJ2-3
ASSISQSTDTQY
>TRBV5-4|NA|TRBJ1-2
ASSLVGGSNYGYT
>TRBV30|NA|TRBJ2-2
ARGWADTGELF
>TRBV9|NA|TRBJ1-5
ASSVGGTIDQPQH